One and the same sample provided the 29 T cell receptor beta chains below, sequenced in a study of shared clonotypes between healthy human individuals. Profiled with immunoSEQ multiplex PCR; TCRdb holds only in-frame clones, not every one. Of some 900,000 clones in the sample, 76% were seen once. Sequenced input: memory CD4+ T cells sorted from blood. The subset here: CD45RA-negative fraction. All receptors come from a young man in good health.

The chain links TRBV7-9 to TRBJ2-2; no definite D call. V lost 4 bases and J lost 4, with 16 bases in between. CDR1 is SEHNR and CDR2 is FQNEAQ in the germline V gene (reference sequence). The CDR3 has 16 amino acids. In nucleotides, the CDR3 is TGTGCCAGCAGCTCTCACCTACTAATTACCACCGGGGAGCTGTTTTTT. Translation gives CASSSHLLITTGELFF.

The V and J genes are TRBV5-1 and TRBJ2-7; 8 nucleotides align to TRBD2. V was pared by 4 bases and J by 0 bases, with 6 bases of the junction left unmatched. Germline CDR1 and CDR2: SGHRS and YFSETQ. This CDR3 comprises 15 residues. CDR3 in DNA: TGCGCCAGCAGCGACCGGGGGGGAAGCTCCTACGAGCAGTACTTC. It is translated as CASSDRGGSSYEQYF.

To note about this clone: In the same sample, other DNA sequences code for this CDR3. The chain recombines TRBV28 with TRBJ1-2; D is possibly TRBD1 (6 bases). The V gene's germline CDR1 is MDHEN and CDR2 SYDVKM. This CDR3 contains 13 residues. Between the trimmed V and J ends, which lost 4 bases and 2 bases, there was a span of 8 bases. This CDR3 is CASSSGANYGYTF. The CDR3 DNA follows: TGTGCCAGCAGTTCAGGGGCCAACTATGGCTACACCTTC.

The chain uses TRBV7-2 and TRBJ1-1; possibly TRBD1 for D (5 bases). CDR3 size: 12 residues. Trimming removed 2 bases from V and 8 bases from J, with 9 bases in between. Germline V lookup: CDR1 SGHTA, CDR2 FQGNSA. The CDR3 DNA sequence: TGTGCCAGCAGCTTACAGGGTCCCGAAGCTTTCTTT. Encoded protein: CASSLQGPEAFF.

The chain is built from TRBV4-3 and TRBJ2-3; D may be TRBD1 or TRBD2 (5 bases each). Trimming removed 4 bases from V and 0 bases from J, with 14 bases in between. Germline lookup yields CDR1 LGHNA and CDR2 YSLEER. The CDR3 consists of 16 residues. The CDR3 DNA reads as TGCGCCAGCAGCCGGGAGACAGCCCCTAGCACAGATACGCAGTATTTT. Protein: CASSRETAPSTDTQYF.

The chain couples TRBV7-8 to TRBJ1-3; D unresolved. Per the germline V gene, CDR1 is SGHVS and CDR2 is FQNEAQ. The ends were cut back, 4 bases at V and 4 bases at J, with 11 bases in the middle. The CDR3 covers 14 residues. CDR3 sequence (DNA): TGTGCCAGCAGCTCCCAGTTATCCGGAAACACCATATATTTT. It codes for CASSSQLSGNTIYF.

V and J are TRBV5-6 and TRBJ1-6; TRBD1 matches 9 bases. V lost 4 bases, J lost 10 bases, and 6 bases stayed unmatched. The CDR3 has 14 residues. Germline V gives CDR1 SGHDT, CDR2 YYEEEE. The CDR3 coding sequence is TGTGCCAGCAGCCTAGGGACAGGGCAATCACCCCTCCACTTT. This sequence encodes CASSLGTGQSPLHF.

The V gene is TRBV27, the J gene TRBJ2-3, with D perhaps matching TRBD1 or TRBD2 (5 bases each). V was shortened by 5 bases and J by 5 bases, with 14 bases between the two germline ends. Per germline, CDR1 MNHEY and CDR2 SMNVEV (reference sequence). CDR3 length: 14 residues. Here the CDR3 reads CASSRTSRGDTQYF. Written as DNA, the CDR3 is TGTGCCAGCAGTAGAACCTCGAGGGGAGATACGCAGTATTTT.

The gene calls are TRBV30 and TRBJ2-5; TRBD1 is a possible D gene (5 bases). V was clipped by 2 bases and J by 1 base, with 17 bases between them. CDR1 and CDR2 (germline): GTSNPN, SVGIG (reference sequence). The CDR3 loop spans 16 amino acids. The CDR3 DNA sequence: TGTGCCTGGAGTTTCCAAAGCTCGGACATCCAAGAGACCCAGTACTTC. Protein sequence: CAWSFQSSDIQETQYF.

The gene calls are TRBV28 and TRBJ2-7, with 8 bases that match TRBD1. Per the germline V gene, CDR1 is MDHEN and CDR2 is SYDVKM. Trimming took 7 bases from V and 5 from J; bases not matched to a gene: 4. This CDR3 contains 12 residues. The CDR3: CASKWTGNEQYF. The CDR3 nucleotides are TGTGCCAGCAAATGGACAGGGAACGAGCAGTACTTC.

A word on this clone: Other DNA sequences of this sample code for an identical CDR3. The chain links TRBV18 to TRBJ2-1; D is ambiguous. The CDR3 contains 13 residues. Germline lookup yields CDR1 KGHSH and CDR2 LQKENI. Trimming removed 0 bases from V and 5 bases from J, with 5 bases in between. The CDR3 DNA is TGTGCCAGCTCACCACCTGGTGACAATGAGCAGTTCTTC. It codes for CASSPPGDNEQFF.

The chain uses TRBV4-2 and TRBJ1-2; D uncertain. This CDR3 is 12 amino acids long. Germline CDR1 LGHNA, CDR2 YNFKEQ. V lost 0 bases to trimming and J lost 3 bases, with 2 bases between them. CDR3 DNA: TGTGCCAGCAGCCAAGATTACTATGGCTACACCTTC. Encoded protein: CASSQDYYGYTF.

The V call is TRBV6-5, the J call TRBJ2-5; D call uncertain. CDR1 MNHEY and CDR2 SVGAGI come from the germline V gene. CDR3 length: 12 residues. Trimming took off 5 bases at V and 3 bases at J, with 7 bases between the two ends. CDR3 sequence: CASSSPKETQYF. In nucleotides, the CDR3 is TGTGCCAGCAGTAGCCCAAAAGAGACCCAGTACTTC.

A few counts support this clone. For the CDR3, the DNA is TGCGCCAGCAGCTTGGCCGTTGCGGGGCAAGAGACCCAGTACTTC. Amino acids: CASSLAVAGQETQYF. The chain uses TRBV5-1 and TRBJ2-5, with a weak D call TRBD2 (6 bases). From germline, CDR1 is SGHRS and CDR2 YFSETQ. CDR3 length: 15 residues. Trimming stripped 0 bases from V and 2 bases from J, with 11 bases between.

The gene calls are TRBV5-1 and TRBJ1-1; the D is unclear. The V gene's germline CDR1 is SGHRS and CDR2 YFSETQ. V was shortened by 6 bases and J by 10 bases, with 7 bases between the two germline ends. This CDR3 region has 9 residues. In nucleotides, the CDR3 is TGCGCCAGCACGGATTTAGCTTTCTTT. As protein: CASTDLAFF.

The chain has TRBV21-1 and TRBJ2-1; the D call in the table, TRBD2, was not verified against the DNA. TRBV21-1 is listed as a pseudogene. There are 15 residues in the CDR3. DNA of the CDR3: TGTGCCAGCAGTAGATCCGGGAGGGCCGGAGATGAGCAGTTCTTC. Amino acids: CASSRSGRAGDEQFF.

The chain is built from TRBV28 and TRBJ1-4, with D uncertain. Germline V CDR1 and CDR2: MDHEN, SYDVKM. The ends were cut back, 6 bases at V and 9 bases at J, with 14 bases in the middle. The CDR3 consists of 13 residues. This CDR3 reads CASSPVSPQKLFF. In DNA form, the CDR3 reads TGTGCCAGCAGCCCCGTGAGTCCACAAAAACTGTTTTTT.

This clone was seen just once. This sequence joins TRBV7-3 and TRBJ2-1; TRBD1 matches 7 bases. The germline gives CDR1 SGHTA, CDR2 FQGTGA. This CDR3 region has 13 residues. Trimming took 4 bases from V and 3 from J; bases not matched to a gene: 0. In nucleotides, the CDR3 is TGTGCCAGCAGCTGGACAGGCTACAATGAGCAGTTCTTC. Translated: CASSWTGYNEQFF.

This sequence joins TRBV15 and TRBJ1-5, with no clear D. Germline V CDR1 and CDR2: LNHNV, YYDKDF (reference sequence). Deletions cut 0 bases from V and 2 bases from J, with 5 bases between. CDR3 length: 14 residues. CDR3 residues: CATSRDKGNQPQHF. The CDR3 bases are TGTGCCACCAGCAGAGATAAGGGCAATCAGCCCCAGCATTTT.

This clone was recorded only once. V usage is TRBV7-2 and J usage is TRBJ2-5; a possible D gene is TRBD2 (7 bases). Trimming stripped 5 bases from V and 5 bases from J, with 15 bases between. The CDR3 contains 14 residues. Germline CDR1 SGHTA, CDR2 FQGNSA. The CDR3 nucleotides are TGTGCCAGCAGCCCCAGGGGACTATCGGAGACCCAGTACTTC. Its protein product is CASSPRGLSETQYF.

Turning to this clone: Other DNA sequences in this specimen translate into the identical CDR3. This chain uses TRBV14 with TRBJ2-2; no clear D gene. The germline V gene has CDR1 SGHDN and CDR2 FVKESK. CDR3 length: 13 residues. V was trimmed by 0 bases and J by 6 bases, leaving 5 bases between them. CDR3 sequence: CASSQDLAGELFF. The CDR3 DNA is TGTGCCAGCAGCCAAGACCTTGCCGGGGAGCTGTTTTTT.

The gene calls are TRBV11-2 and TRBJ1-3; unclear D gene. The CDR3 totals 14 residues. Germline assignment: CDR1 SGHAT and CDR2 FQNNGV. V was trimmed by 3 bases and J by 8 bases, leaving 14 bases between them. The CDR3 bases are TGTGCCAGCAGCTTCCTAGACCGCGGGGACACCATATATTTT. Its translation: CASSFLDRGDTIYF.

This clone is a singleton in its sample. The V gene is TRBV12-5, the J gene TRBJ2-1, with D possibly being TRBD2 (8 bases). Germline V gene sequence: CDR1 LGHNT, CDR2 FRNRAP. The CDR3 covers 17 residues. Trimming stripped 0 bases from V and 6 bases from J, with 18 bases between. CDR3 sequence (DNA): TGTGCTAGTGGTTTGGTACTGGGACAGAGCGGGAGCAATGAGCAGTTCTTC. Its protein is CASGLVLGQSGSNEQFF.

This clone was seen only once. This chain uses TRBV5-6 with TRBJ1-2; the D gene is possibly TRBD1 (6 bases). Trimming took off 4 bases at V and 6 bases at J, with 13 bases between the two ends. The CDR3 contains 13 residues. Germline V gives CDR1 SGHDT, CDR2 YYEEEE. The CDR3 region is CASSRFGGDGYTF. CDR3 in DNA: TGTGCCAGCAGCCGTTTTGGGGGCGATGGCTACACCTTC. Supplemented by reference TRBV5-6 and TRBJ1-2, the full variable domain reads DAGVTQSPTHLIKTRGQQVTLRCSPKSGHDTVSWYQQALGQGPQFIFQYYEEEERQRGNFPDRFSGHQFPNYSSELNVNALLLGDSALYLCASSRFGGDGYTFGSGTRLTVV.

The V and J genes are TRBV9 and TRBJ2-3; D not resolved. The germline gives CDR1 SGDLS, CDR2 YYNGEE. There are 13 residues in the CDR3. Trimming cost V 0 bases and J 2 bases, with 4 bases left between them. CDR3 DNA sequence: TGTGCCAGCAGCGTAGACAACACAGATACGCAGTATTTT. Translating it yields CASSVDNTDTQYF.

Turning to this clone: In the same sample, other DNA sequences code for this CDR3. The chain uses TRBV2 and TRBJ1-5; TRBD1 might be the D (5 bases). Germline V gene sequence: CDR1 SNHLY, CDR2 FYNNEI. Trimming removed 4 bases from V and 0 bases from J, with 7 bases in between. This CDR3 has 14 residues. CDR3 DNA sequence: TGTGCCAGCAGTGGCCAGGGTAGCAATCAGCCCCAGCATTTT. Protein: CASSGQGSNQPQHF.

This chain links TRBV29-1 with TRBJ1-1; D remains unclear. Germline V gives CDR1 SQVTM, CDR2 ANQGSEA. The V and J ends lost 8 bases and 1 base respectively, with 11 bases between them. There are 12 residues in the CDR3. This CDR3 reads CSSMRQNTEAFF. CDR3 nucleotide sequence: TGCAGCTCGATGAGGCAGAACACTGAAGCTTTCTTT.

CDR3 amino acids: CASSDTGQASTDTQYF. DNA of the CDR3: TGTGCCAGCAGTGATACCGGACAGGCCTCCACAGATACGCAGTATTTT. V and J are TRBV2 and TRBJ2-3; 7 positions agree with TRBD1. Germline V gene lookup returns CDR1 SNHLY and CDR2 FYNNEI. The CDR3 extends over 16 amino acids. J was trimmed by 2 bases and V by 3 bases; bases with no gene match: 8.

The rearrangement joins TRBV15 to TRBJ2-7; the D is unclear. Germline CDR1 LNHNV, CDR2 YYDKDF (reference sequence). This CDR3 comprises 16 residues. Trimming took off 1 base at V and 1 base at J, with 14 bases between the two ends. This CDR3 reads CATSRAGGLGSYEQYF. Here the CDR3 DNA reads TGTGCCACCAGCAGAGCGGGCGGTCTAGGGTCCTACGAGCAGTACTTC.